This TCR beta chain was captured in a study of PD-L1 blockade in urothelial cancer. Study-wide background: A median of approximately 150,000 T cells was found in the blood samples.

Only in-frame clones appear in the TCRdb table, and some are missing; sequencing was by immunoSEQ multiplex PCR. Found here are tens of thousands of clones, 90% of them singletons; the top ten hold 1.5% to 2%. The germline V and J ends were trimmed by 0 bases and 6 bases, with 12 bases remaining between them. Germline V gene data show CDR1 as SGHAT and CDR2 as FQNNGV. The CDR3 is 14 residues long. Time point meaning: pretreatment peripheral blood. The chain joins TRBV11-2 to TRBJ2-7; a weak D match, TRBD1 (5 bases). The sample consisted of PBMCs, taken around atezolizumab (anti-PD-L1) treatment. The clonotype originates from a man aged 60 to 75 with urothelial cancer. This CDR3 reads CASSLDEAGIEQYF. In DNA, the CDR3 is TGTGCCAGCAGCTTAGATGAGGCAGGGATCGAGCAGTACTTC. Filled out from reference TRBV11-2 and TRBJ2-7, the complete variable domain reads EAGVAQSPRYKIIEKRQSVAFWCNPISGHATLYWYQQILGQGPKLLIQFQNNGVVDDSQLPKDRFSAERLKGVDSTLKIQPAKLEDSAVYLCASSLDEAGIEQYFGPGTRLTVT.